The next 9 T cell receptor beta chains were all read from a single sample in a study of T cells after yellow fever vaccination. One entry per CDR3 protein results from TCRdb running MiXCR on the 5' RACE reads. The sample includes 150,000 to 200,000 distinct CDR3 sequences, 9.5% to 12% seen only once; the top ten take 35% to 40%. This sample comprised CD8+ T cells sorted from PBMCs, obtained 15 days after the yellow fever booster vaccination. These receptors were collected from a man aged 18 to 35 who received the YFV17D yellow fever vaccine.

The table lists this clonotype with a few counts. The chain employs TRBV5-1 and TRBJ2-1, with 7 bases identical to TRBD1. Germline-derived CDR1 and CDR2 are SGHRS and YFSETQ. The CDR3 runs to 16 residues. Trimming removed 4 bases from V and 0 bases from J; junction bases left unmatched: 7. CDR3 region: CASSLNWDSSYNEQFF. The CDR3 nucleotides read TGCGCCAGCAGCCTGAATTGGGACAGCTCCTACAATGAGCAGTTCTTC. Based on the CDR3 plus reference TRBV5-1 and TRBJ2-1, the full variable domain is KAGVTQTPRYLIKTRGQQVTLSCSPISGHRSVSWYQQTPGQGLQFLFEYFSETQRNKGNFPGRFSGRQFSNSRSEMNVSTLELGDSALYLCASSLNWDSSYNEQFFGPGTRLTVL.

This chain connects TRBV7-9 to TRBJ2-3, with 8 bases matching TRBD1. Germline values: CDR1 SEHNR, CDR2 FQNEAQ (reference sequence). The CDR3 runs to 18 residues. The junction had 13 bases not matched to a gene; V was cut back by 3 bases and J by 2 bases. The CDR3 here is CASSFPHATGENTDTQYF. Here the CDR3 DNA reads TGTGCCAGCAGCTTCCCACATGCGACAGGGGAGAACACAGATACGCAGTATTTT.

The V gene is TRBV4-3, the J gene TRBJ2-1, with D maybe TRBD2 (5 bases). Germline-derived CDR1 and CDR2 are LGHNA and YSLEER. V lost 0 bases to trimming and J lost 8 bases, with 14 bases between them. The CDR3 has 15 residues. CDR3 sequence: CASSQEIGLRDEQFF. CDR3 bases: TGCGCCAGCAGCCAAGAGATCGGCCTGAGGGATGAGCAGTTCTTC.

CDR3 sequence (DNA): TGTGCCAGCAGTTACTCCCGCAGCTATGGCTACACCTTC. The encoded protein is CASSYSRSYGYTF. The V and J genes are TRBV6-5 and TRBJ1-2; D remains ambiguous. Germline V lookup: CDR1 MNHEY, CDR2 SVGAGI. The CDR3 runs to 13 residues. V lost 0 bases, J lost 4 bases, and 6 bases lay in between.

The rearrangement uses TRBV6-1 and TRBJ2-7, with D uncertain. Germline values: CDR1 MNHNS, CDR2 SASEGT. The CDR3 contains 12 residues. The germline V and J ends were trimmed by 4 bases and 4 bases, with 8 bases remaining between them. CDR3 DNA: TGTGCCAGCAGTGCGGTCAGATACGAGCAGTACGTC. This sequence encodes CASSAVRYEQYV.

This clonotype has ten or more counts. The chain recombines TRBV7-3 with TRBJ2-1; 8 positions match TRBD1. The CDR3 contains 15 residues. CDR1 and CDR2 from the germline V gene are SGHTA and FQGTGA. After removal of 5 bases from V and 0 bases from J, the junction contained 3 bases not matched to a gene. The CDR3 reads CASSHRGASYNEQFF. Here the CDR3 DNA reads TGTGCCAGCAGCCACAGGGGGGCCTCCTACAATGAGCAGTTCTTC.

This clonotype was picked up a small number of times. In DNA form, the CDR3 reads TGCAGTGCGCTACTACAGGGGGCAGCGGGCTATGGCTACACCTTC. Its protein is CSALLQGAAGYGYTF. The rearrangement uses TRBV20-1 and TRBJ1-2, with 9 bases fitting TRBD1. With V trimmed by 6 bases and J by 4 bases, 12 bases remained unmatched. CDR3 length: 15 residues. From germline, CDR1 is DFQATT and CDR2 SNEGSKA (reference sequence).

Only a few counts were recorded for this clonotype. The CDR3 is CASSLGHSGEQYV. CDR3 nucleotides: TGTGCCAGCAGCCTAGGACACTCCGGCGAGCAGTACGTC. V gene TRBV3-1 combines with J gene TRBJ2-7; D is perhaps TRBD1 (5 bases). The V gene's germline CDR1 is LGHDT and CDR2 YNNKEL (reference sequence). Trimming shortened V by 4 bases and J by 6 bases, and 13 bases separated the two germline ends. This CDR3 region has 13 residues.

V usage is TRBV9 and J usage is TRBJ1-2, with D hard to call. Trimming shortened V by 4 bases and J by 8 bases, and 15 bases separated the two germline ends. This CDR3 is built from 13 residues. Germline V gene data show CDR1 as SGDLS and CDR2 as YYNGEE. The CDR3, as DNA: TGTGCCAGCAGCCCCCCCCCGGGTGGGGGCTACACCTTC. Its translation: CASSPPPGGGYTF.